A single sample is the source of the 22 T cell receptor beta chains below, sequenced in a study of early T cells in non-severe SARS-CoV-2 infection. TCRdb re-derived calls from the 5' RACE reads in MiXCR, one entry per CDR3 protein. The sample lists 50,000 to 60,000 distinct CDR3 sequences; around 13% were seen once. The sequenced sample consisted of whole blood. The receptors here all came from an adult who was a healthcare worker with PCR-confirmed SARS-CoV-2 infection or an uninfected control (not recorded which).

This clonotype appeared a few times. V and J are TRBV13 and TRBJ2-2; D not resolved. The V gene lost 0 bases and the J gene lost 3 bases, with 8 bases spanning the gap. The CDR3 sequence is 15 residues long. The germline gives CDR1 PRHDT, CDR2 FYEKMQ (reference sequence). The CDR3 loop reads CASSLGNRDTGELFF. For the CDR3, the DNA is TGTGCCAGCAGCTTAGGGAACCGAGACACCGGGGAGCTGTTTTTT.

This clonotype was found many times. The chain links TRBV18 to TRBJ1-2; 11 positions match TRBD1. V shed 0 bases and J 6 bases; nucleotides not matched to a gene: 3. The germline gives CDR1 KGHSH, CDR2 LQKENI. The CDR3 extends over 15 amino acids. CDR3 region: CASSPPGQGEHGYTF. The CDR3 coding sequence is TGTGCCAGCTCACCACCGGGACAGGGGGAGCATGGCTACACCTTC.

CDR3 amino acids: CASSVRIAGGLASYNEQFF. DNA for the CDR3: TGTGCCAGCAGCGTCAGAATAGCGGGGGGATTAGCTAGCTACAATGAGCAGTTCTTC. The rearrangement uses TRBV7-8 and TRBJ2-1; TRBD2 matches at 10 bases. The CDR3 is 19 amino acids. V lost 5 bases and J lost 3; bases outside the gene matches: 16. Germline V gene data show CDR1 as SGHVS and CDR2 as FQNEAQ.

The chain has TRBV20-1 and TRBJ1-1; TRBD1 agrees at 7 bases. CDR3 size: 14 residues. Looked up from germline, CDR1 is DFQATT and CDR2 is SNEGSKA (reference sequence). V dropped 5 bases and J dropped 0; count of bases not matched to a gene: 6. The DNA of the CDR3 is TGCAGTGCTGAACCGGGACAGCTGAACACTGAAGCTTTCTTT. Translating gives CSAEPGQLNTEAFF.

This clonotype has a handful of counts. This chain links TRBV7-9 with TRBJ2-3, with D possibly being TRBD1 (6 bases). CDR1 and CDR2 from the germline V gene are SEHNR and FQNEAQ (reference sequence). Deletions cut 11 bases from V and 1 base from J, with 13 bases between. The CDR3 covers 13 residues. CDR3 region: CAGLGGGTDTQYF. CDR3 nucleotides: TGTGCCGGATTAGGGGGTGGCACAGATACGCAGTATTTT.

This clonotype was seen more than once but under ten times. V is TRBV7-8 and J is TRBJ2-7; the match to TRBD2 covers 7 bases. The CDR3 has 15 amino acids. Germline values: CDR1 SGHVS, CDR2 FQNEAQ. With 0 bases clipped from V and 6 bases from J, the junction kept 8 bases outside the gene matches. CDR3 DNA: TGTGCCAGCAGCTTAGCCCTCGGGGGGACTTCCGAGCAGTACTTC. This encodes CASSLALGGTSEQYF.

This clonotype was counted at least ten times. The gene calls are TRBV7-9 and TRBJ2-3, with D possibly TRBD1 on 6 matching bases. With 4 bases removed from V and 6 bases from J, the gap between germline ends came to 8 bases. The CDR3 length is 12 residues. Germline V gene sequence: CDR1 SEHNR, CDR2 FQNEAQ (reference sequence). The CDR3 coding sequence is TGTGCCAGCAGCTCAGGGGCGGATACGCAGTATTTT. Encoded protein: CASSSGADTQYF. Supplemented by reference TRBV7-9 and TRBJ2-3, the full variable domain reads DTGVSQNPRHKITKRGQNVTFRCDPISEHNRLYWYRQTLGQGPEFLTYFQNEAQLEKSRLLSDRFSAERPKGSFSTLEIQRTEQGDSAMYLCASSSGADTQYFGPGTRLTVL.

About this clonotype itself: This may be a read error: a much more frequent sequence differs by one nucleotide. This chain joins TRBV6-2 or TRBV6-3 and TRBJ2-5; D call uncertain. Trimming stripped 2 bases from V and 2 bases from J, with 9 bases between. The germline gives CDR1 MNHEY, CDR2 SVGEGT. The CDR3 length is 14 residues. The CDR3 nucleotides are TGTGCCAGCAGTTACGAGGAAGAGCAAGAGACCCAGTACTTC. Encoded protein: CASSYEEEQETQYF.

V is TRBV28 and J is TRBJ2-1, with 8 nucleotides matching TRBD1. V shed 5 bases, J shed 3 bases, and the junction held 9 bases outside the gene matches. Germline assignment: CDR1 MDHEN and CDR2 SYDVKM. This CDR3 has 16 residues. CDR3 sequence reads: CASSPLNTGGYNEQFF. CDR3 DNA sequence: TGTGCCAGCAGTCCCCTTAATACAGGGGGCTACAATGAGCAGTTCTTC.

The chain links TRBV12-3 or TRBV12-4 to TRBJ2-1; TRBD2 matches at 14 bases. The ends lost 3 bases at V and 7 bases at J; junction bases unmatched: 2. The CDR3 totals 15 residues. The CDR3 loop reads CASSFGTSGGNEQFF. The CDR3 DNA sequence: TGTGCCAGCAGTTTCGGGACTAGCGGGGGAAATGAGCAGTTCTTC.

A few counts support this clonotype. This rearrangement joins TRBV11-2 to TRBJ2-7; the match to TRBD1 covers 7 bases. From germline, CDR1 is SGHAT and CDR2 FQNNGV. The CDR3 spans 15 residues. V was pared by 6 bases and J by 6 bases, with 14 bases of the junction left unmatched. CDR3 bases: TGTGCCAGCAGAGGTCTGACAGGGCTCTATTCCGAGCAGTACTTC. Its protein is CASRGLTGLYSEQYF.

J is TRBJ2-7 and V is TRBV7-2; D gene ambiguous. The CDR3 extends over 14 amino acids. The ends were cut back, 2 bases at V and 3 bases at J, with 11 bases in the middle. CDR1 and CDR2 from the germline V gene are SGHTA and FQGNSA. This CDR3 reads CASSLRQAGYEQYF. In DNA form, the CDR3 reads TGTGCCAGCAGCTTAAGGCAGGCCGGCTACGAGCAGTACTTC.

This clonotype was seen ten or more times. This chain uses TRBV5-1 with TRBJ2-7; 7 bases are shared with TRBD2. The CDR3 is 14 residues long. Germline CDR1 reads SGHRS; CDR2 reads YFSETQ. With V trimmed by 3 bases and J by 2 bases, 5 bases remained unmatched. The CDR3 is CASSSAGDTYEQYF. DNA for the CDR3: TGCGCCAGCAGCTCGGCGGGGGATACCTACGAGCAGTACTTC.

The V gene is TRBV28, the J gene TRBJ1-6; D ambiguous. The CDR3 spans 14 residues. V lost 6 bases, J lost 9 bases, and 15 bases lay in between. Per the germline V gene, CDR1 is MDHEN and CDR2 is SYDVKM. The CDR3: CASRPVSEVSPLHF. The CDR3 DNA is TGTGCCAGCAGACCCGTTTCGGAGGTTTCACCCCTCCACTTT.

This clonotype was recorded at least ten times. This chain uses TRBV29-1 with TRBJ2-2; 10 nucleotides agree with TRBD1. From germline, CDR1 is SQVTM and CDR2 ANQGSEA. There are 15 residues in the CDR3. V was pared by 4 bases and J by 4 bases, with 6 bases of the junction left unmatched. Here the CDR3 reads CSVVSGTGVTGELFF. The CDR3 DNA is TGCAGCGTTGTATCCGGGACAGGGGTCACCGGGGAGCTGTTTTTT.

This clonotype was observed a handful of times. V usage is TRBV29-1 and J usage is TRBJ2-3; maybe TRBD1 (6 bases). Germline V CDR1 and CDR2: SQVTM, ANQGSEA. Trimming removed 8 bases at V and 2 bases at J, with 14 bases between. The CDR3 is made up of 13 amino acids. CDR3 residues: CSSGGLHTDTQYF. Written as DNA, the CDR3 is TGCAGCTCTGGGGGCCTCCACACAGATACGCAGTATTTT.

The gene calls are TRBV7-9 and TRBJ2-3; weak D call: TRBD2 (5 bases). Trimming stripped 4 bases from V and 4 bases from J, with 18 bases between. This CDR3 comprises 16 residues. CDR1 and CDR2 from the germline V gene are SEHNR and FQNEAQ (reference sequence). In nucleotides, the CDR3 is TGTGCCAGCAGCTCCACAGCGAGATTGCGGGCAGATACGCAGTATTTT. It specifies CASSSTARLRADTQYF.

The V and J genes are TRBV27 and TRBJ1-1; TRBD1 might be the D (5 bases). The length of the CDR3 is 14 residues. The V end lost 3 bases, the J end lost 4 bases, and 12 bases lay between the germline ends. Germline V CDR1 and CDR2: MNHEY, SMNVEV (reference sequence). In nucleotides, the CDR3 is TGTGCCAGCAGTTTCGGGGGTTACGGCACTGAAGCTTTCTTT. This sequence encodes CASSFGGYGTEAFF.

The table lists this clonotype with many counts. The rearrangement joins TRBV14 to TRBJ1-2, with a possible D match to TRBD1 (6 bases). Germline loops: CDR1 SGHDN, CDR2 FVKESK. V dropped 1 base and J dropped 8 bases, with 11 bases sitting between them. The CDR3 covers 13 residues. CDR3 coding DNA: TGTGCCAGCAGCCAAGCGCAGGGGTTCGGCTACACCTTC. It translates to CASSQAQGFGYTF.

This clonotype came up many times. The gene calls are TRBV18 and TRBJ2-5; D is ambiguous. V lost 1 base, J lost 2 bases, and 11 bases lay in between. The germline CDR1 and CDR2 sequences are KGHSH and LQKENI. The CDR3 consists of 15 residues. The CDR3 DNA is TGTGCCAGCTCACCACGTAGATCACTACAAGAGACCCAGTACTTC. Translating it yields CASSPRRSLQETQYF.

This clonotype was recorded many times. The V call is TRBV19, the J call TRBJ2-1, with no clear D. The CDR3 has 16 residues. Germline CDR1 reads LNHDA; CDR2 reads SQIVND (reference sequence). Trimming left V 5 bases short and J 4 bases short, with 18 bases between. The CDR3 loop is CASSPRDNSGYNEQFF. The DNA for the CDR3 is TGTGCCAGTAGTCCCCGCGACAATTCAGGTTACAATGAGCAGTTCTTC.

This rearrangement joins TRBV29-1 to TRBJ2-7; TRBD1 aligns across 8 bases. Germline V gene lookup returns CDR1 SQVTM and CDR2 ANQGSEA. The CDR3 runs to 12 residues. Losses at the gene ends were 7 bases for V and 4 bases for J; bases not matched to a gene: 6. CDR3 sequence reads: CSGQGARYEQYF. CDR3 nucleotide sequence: TGCAGCGGCCAGGGGGCGCGGTACGAGCAGTACTTC.